Shown below are 18 T cell receptor beta chains from a single sample sequenced in a study of T cells in narcolepsy. The protocol was immunoSEQ multiplex PCR, while the TCRdb copy is restricted to in-frame clones and leaves out a portion. This sample has some 29,000 clones, with 70% to 90% found just once. Sequenced: memory (CD45RA-) CD4+ T cells from blood. All receptors come from a human donor in good health.

The CDR3 nucleotides are TGTGCCAGCAGTTTGGGTCAGGCCGGCACCGGGGAGCTGTTTTTT. It specifies CASSLGQAGTGELFF. This sequence joins TRBV7-2 and TRBJ2-2; D uncertain. Looked up from germline, CDR1 is SGHTA and CDR2 is FQGNSA. V lost 6 bases and J 4 bases, leaving 15 bases between the germline ends. The CDR3 loop spans 15 amino acids.

V and J are TRBV2 and TRBJ1-3; maybe TRBD1 (5 bases). Trimming stripped 1 base from V and 7 bases from J, with 11 bases between. The germline gives CDR1 SNHLY, CDR2 FYNNEI. This CDR3 has 14 residues. CDR3 amino acids: CASSEVGGWNTIYF. DNA for the CDR3: TGTGCCAGCAGTGAAGTGGGGGGATGGAACACCATATATTTT.

The rearrangement joins TRBV5-5 to TRBJ2-3, with D maybe TRBD2 (5 bases). This CDR3 is built from 17 residues. V was clipped by 0 bases and J by 3 bases, with 17 bases between them. CDR1 and CDR2 (germline): SGHKS, YYEKEE (reference sequence). The CDR3 nucleotides read TGTGCCAGCAGCTTGGCGGGGTCCTCCTCCTCAACAGATACGCAGTATTTT. The encoded protein is CASSLAGSSSSTDTQYF.

The chain is built from TRBV7-9 and TRBJ2-2, with TRBD1 as a possible D gene (6 bases). The CDR3 covers 14 residues. The germline V gene encodes CDR1 SEHNR and CDR2 FQNEAQ (reference sequence). V was clipped by 5 bases and J by 7 bases, with 14 bases between them. CDR3 protein: CASSLTGLVGELFF. In DNA, the CDR3 is TGTGCCAGCAGCCTTACAGGGTTGGTCGGGGAGCTGTTTTTT.

The chain couples TRBV30 to TRBJ2-1, with TRBD2 matching over 11 bases. The germline gives CDR1 GTSNPN, CDR2 SVGIG (reference sequence). The CDR3 length is 15 residues. Trimming cost V 2 bases and J 9 bases; bases outside gene matches: 9. The CDR3 protein is CAWSRTSGSFPEQFF. The CDR3 coding sequence is TGTGCCTGGAGTCGCACTAGCGGGAGTTTTCCTGAGCAGTTCTTC. Complete variable domain (other parts from reference TRBV30 and TRBJ2-1): SQTIHQWPATLVQPVGSPLSLECTVEGTSNPNLYWYRQAAGRGLQLLFYSVGIGQISSEVPQNLSASRPQDRQFILSSKKLLLSDSGFYLCAWSRTSGSFPEQFFGPGTRLTVL.

The V gene is TRBV4-2, the J gene TRBJ1-2; D is uncertain. CDR3 size: 15 residues. V shed 0 bases and J shed 4 bases, with 12 bases lying between them. The germline CDR1 and CDR2 sequences are LGHNA and YNFKEQ. In nucleotides, the CDR3 is TGTGCCAGCAGCCAAGAGGAACGGAGATCCTATGGCTACACCTTC. It yields the protein CASSQEERRSYGYTF.

This clone was observed a handful of times. The chain carries TRBV5-6 and TRBJ1-5; 8 bases map to TRBD1. Trimming took 4 bases from V and 5 from J; bases not matched to a gene: 11. From germline, CDR1 is SGHDT and CDR2 YYEEEE. CDR3 length: 16 residues. The CDR3 protein is CASSRIGTGRDQPQHF. The CDR3 bases are TGTGCCAGCAGCCGGATCGGGACAGGAAGGGATCAGCCCCAGCATTTT.

V usage is TRBV30 and J usage is TRBJ1-2, with a weak D call TRBD1 (6 bases). CDR1 GTSNPN and CDR2 SVGIG come from the germline V gene (reference sequence). The CDR3 length is 13 residues. For the CDR3, the DNA is TGTGGGCTGACCCAGGGGTTAAACTATGGCTACACCTTC. Protein sequence: CGLTQGLNYGYTF.

With respect to this clone: It is likely a read error, because the conserved phenylalanine at the end of the CDR3 is missing. No DNA is shown, since the ends of the CDR3 on it are uncertain; the CDR3 is the one TCRdb lists. This chain connects TRBV21-1 to TRBJ1-1. TRBV21-1 is labeled a pseudogene. Counting both end residues, the CDR3 totals 11 amino acids. CDR3 sequence reads: CASSLPSGPDG.

J is TRBJ2-1 and V is TRBV19; 11 positions agree with TRBD1. In germline, CDR1 is LNHDA, CDR2 SQIVND (reference sequence). Trimming cost V 11 bases and J 7 bases; bases outside gene matches: 7. This CDR3 contains 13 residues. The CDR3 coding sequence is TGTGCCTCTCAGGACAGGGGGCGGAATGAGCAGTTCTTC. Protein sequence: CASQDRGRNEQFF.

The chain uses TRBV19 and TRBJ1-2; D remains unclear. Germline assignment: CDR1 LNHDA and CDR2 SQIVND (reference sequence). This CDR3 region has 15 residues. Between the trimmed V and J ends, which lost 8 bases and 2 bases, there was a span of 18 bases. This chain's CDR3 is CASQVVRDVNYGYTF. The CDR3 DNA reads TGTGCCAGTCAGGTCGTTAGGGATGTCAACTATGGCTACACCTTC.

The gene calls are TRBV28 and TRBJ2-3, with 9 nucleotides matching TRBD2. The CDR3 is made up of 21 amino acids. Germline loops: CDR1 MDHEN, CDR2 SYDVKM. V was clipped by 6 bases and J by 0 bases; unmatched bases: 22. CDR3 loop: CASRPRRTPWTSVTSTDTQYF. CDR3 DNA: TGTGCCAGCAGACCTCGACGGACACCATGGACTAGCGTAACTAGCACAGATACGCAGTATTTT.

This clone was recorded once. V and J are TRBV7-9 and TRBJ1-4; 10 bases agree with TRBD1. V lost 2 bases and J lost 6; bases outside the gene matches: 6. The CDR3 length is 16 residues. Per germline, CDR1 SEHNR and CDR2 FQNEAQ (reference sequence). CDR3 in DNA: TGTGCCAGCAGCTTACTGACAGGGGGCCGGTATGAAAAACTGTTTTTT. Its translation is CASSLLTGGRYEKLFF.

CDR3 DNA sequence: TGTGCCAGCAGTGAAGAGGACAGAGCTTCACCCCTCCACTTT. It codes for CASSEEDRASPLHF. V is TRBV2 and J is TRBJ1-6; possible D gene TRBD1, 6 bases. CDR1 SNHLY and CDR2 FYNNEI come from the germline V gene. The CDR3 spans 14 residues. V was shortened by 1 base and J by 9 bases, with 10 bases between the two germline ends. Full variable domain (remainder filled in from reference TRBV2 and TRBJ1-6): EPEVTQTPSHQVTQMGQEVILRCVPISNHLYFYWYRQILGQKVEFLVSFYNNEISEKSEIFDDQFSVERPDGSNFTLKIRSTKLEDSAMYFCASSEEDRASPLHFGNGTRLTVT.

This clone was observed a few times. The chain employs TRBV7-8 and TRBJ2-7; tentatively, D is TRBD1 (6 bases). The CDR3 runs 14 residues. Looked up from germline, CDR1 is SGHVS and CDR2 is FQNEAQ. V shed 5 bases and J shed 3 bases, with 14 bases lying between them. In DNA, the CDR3 is TGTGCCAGCAGCCCTCAGACAGGAGACTACGAGCAGTACTTC. Translated, it gives CASSPQTGDYEQYF.

This clone was seen just once. V usage is TRBV10-3 and J usage is TRBJ2-5; 8 bases agree with TRBD1. Matching the DNA end better, TRBJ2-7 makes the J call doubtful. The germline V gene encodes CDR1 ENHRY and CDR2 SYGVKD. The CDR3 runs to 16 residues. The CDR3 protein is CAIRNNDRGGGYEQYF. DNA of the CDR3: TGTGCCATCAGAAACAACGACAGGGGCGGCGGGTACGAGCAGTACTTC.

The V call is TRBV6-1, the J call TRBJ1-5; D gene uncertain. Looked up from germline, CDR1 is MNHNS and CDR2 is SASEGT. V lost 7 bases to trimming and J lost 3 bases, with 13 bases between them. The CDR3 consists of 14 residues. In nucleotides, the CDR3 is TGTGCCAGCACCATAAGACAAGACAATCAGCCCCAGCATTTT. Translating gives CASTIRQDNQPQHF.

This clone was found a few times. The rearrangement uses TRBV7-9 and TRBJ2-1; D possibly corresponds to TRBD1 (6 bases). The V and J ends lost 5 bases and 12 bases respectively, with 14 bases between them. This CDR3 spans 12 amino acids. Germline V gives CDR1 SEHNR, CDR2 FQNEAQ (reference sequence). In DNA form, the CDR3 reads TGTGCCAGCAGCCCCGAGGGGGTCTCGCAGTTCTTC. Encoded protein: CASSPEGVSQFF.